The rows below give T cell receptor beta chains drawn from one sample of a study of spatial heterogeneity in lung cancer. TCRdb reprocessed the 5' RACE reads via MiXCR and lists one record per CDR3 protein. The table lists about 4,200 distinct CDR3 sequences, 6% to 7% of them singletons. Source: lung tumor tissue, taken at surgery. The receptors were sampled from a male donor with early-stage non-small cell lung cancer. CDR3s include the opening cysteine and the closing phenylalanine or tryptophan. Each record gives: D gene, J gene, clone size, V gene, CDR3 protein, CDR3 DNA. The D gene is left open where the match is weak. Not all rows give a size; the values are once, few, many and, for expanded clones, a class.

d_gene: TRBD1; j_gene: TRBJ2-5; abundance: NA; v_gene: TRBV28; CDR3aa: CASSSRGETQYF; CDR3nt: TGTGCCAGCAGCAGCAGGGGGGAGACCCAGTACTTC
d_gene: NA; j_gene: TRBJ2-6; abundance: medium-sized; v_gene: TRBV5-5; CDR3aa: CASRRQDSVSGANVLTF; CDR3nt: TGTGCCAGCAGGCGACAGGACAGCGTCTCTGGGGCCAACGTCCTGACTTTC
d_gene: NA; j_gene: TRBJ2-7; abundance: medium-sized; v_gene: TRBV11-2; CDR3aa: CASSPRLSYEQYF; CDR3nt: TGTGCCAGCAGTCCCCGCCTCTCCTACGAGCAGTACTTC
d_gene: NA; j_gene: TRBJ2-3; abundance: once; v_gene: TRBV29-1; CDR3aa: CSVEGSVGLPSTDTQYF; CDR3nt: TGCAGCGTTGAAGGTTCTGTGGGACTCCCTAGCACAGATACGCAGTATTTT
d_gene: NA; j_gene: TRBJ2-7; abundance: many; v_gene: TRBV5-6; CDR3aa: CASSFNVDEQYF; CDR3nt: TGTGCCAGCAGCTTTAATGTGGACGAGCAGTACTTC
d_gene: NA; j_gene: TRBJ1-2; abundance: medium-sized; v_gene: TRBV19; CDR3aa: CATRSNYGYTF; CDR3nt: TGTGCCACCAGATCTAACTATGGCTACACCTTC
d_gene: TRBD2; j_gene: TRBJ2-5; abundance: NA; v_gene: TRBV12-3/TRBV12-4; CDR3aa: CASSPSGSGETQYF; CDR3nt: TGTGCCAGCAGTCCTAGCGGGAGCGGAGAGACCCAGTACTTC
d_gene: NA; j_gene: TRBJ2-2; abundance: medium-sized; v_gene: TRBV7-8; CDR3aa: CASSLRAGATGELFF; CDR3nt: TGTGCCAGCAGCTTAAGGGCAGGGGCCACCGGGGAGCTGTTTTTT
d_gene: NA; j_gene: TRBJ1-5; abundance: many; v_gene: TRBV6-1; CDR3aa: CASKEGQVNQPQHF; CDR3nt: TGTGCCAGCAAAGAGGGCCAGGTCAATCAGCCCCAGCATTTT
d_gene: TRBD1; j_gene: TRBJ2-5; abundance: many; v_gene: TRBV5-6; CDR3aa: CASRYRGLETQYF; CDR3nt: TGTGCCAGCAGATACAGGGGGCTGGAGACCCAGTACTTC
d_gene: NA; j_gene: TRBJ2-2; abundance: large; v_gene: TRBV2; CDR3aa: CASSEGNTGELFF; CDR3nt: TGTGCCAGCAGTGAAGGGAACACCGGGGAGCTGTTTTTT
d_gene: TRBD2; j_gene: TRBJ2-4; abundance: medium-sized; v_gene: TRBV18; CDR3aa: CASSPPLADIIQYF; CDR3nt: TGTGCCAGCTCACCACCCCTAGCGGACATCATTCAGTACTTC
d_gene: NA; j_gene: TRBJ2-1; abundance: NA; v_gene: TRBV9; CDR3aa: CASSTHNEQFF; CDR3nt: TGTGCCAGCAGCACACACAATGAGCAGTTCTTC
d_gene: TRBD1; j_gene: TRBJ1-6; abundance: many; v_gene: TRBV13; CDR3aa: CASSTRQGRHSDSPLHF; CDR3nt: TGTGCCAGCAGCACGCGACAGGGGCGGCATTCGGATTCACCCCTCCACTTT
d_gene: TRBD1; j_gene: TRBJ2-6; abundance: medium-sized; v_gene: TRBV20-1; CDR3aa: CSATTGAGANVLTF; CDR3nt: TGCAGTGCTACGACAGGGGCAGGGGCCAACGTCCTGACTTTC
d_gene: NA; j_gene: TRBJ1-2; abundance: many; v_gene: TRBV20-1; CDR3aa: CSANEVDYGYTF; CDR3nt: TGCAGTGCTAACGAAGTAGACTATGGCTACACCTTC
d_gene: NA; j_gene: TRBJ1-1; abundance: medium-sized; v_gene: TRBV6-2/TRBV6-3; CDR3aa: CASMTEFMNTEAFF; CDR3nt: TGTGCCAGCATGACAGAGTTCATGAACACTGAAGCTTTCTTT
d_gene: TRBD2; j_gene: TRBJ2-1; abundance: few; v_gene: TRBV6-5; CDR3aa: CASSYSLRGSYNEQFF; CDR3nt: TGTGCCAGCAGTTACTCTCTCCGCGGGAGCTACAATGAGCAGTTCTTC
d_gene: NA; j_gene: TRBJ2-2; abundance: NA; v_gene: TRBV28; CDR3aa: CASSIPELVSTGELFF; CDR3nt: TGTGCCAGCAGCATCCCTGAGTTGGTATCCACCGGGGAGCTGTTTTTT
d_gene: NA; j_gene: TRBJ1-1; abundance: medium-sized; v_gene: TRBV20-1; CDR3aa: CSASKPRANTEAFF; CDR3nt: TGCAGTGCTAGTAAGCCTAGGGCGAACACTGAAGCTTTCTTT
d_gene: TRBD2; j_gene: TRBJ2-1; abundance: many; v_gene: TRBV3-1; CDR3aa: CASSQEPGGEYNEQFF; CDR3nt: TGTGCCAGCAGCCAAGAACCCGGGGGGGAATACAATGAGCAGTTCTTC
d_gene: NA; j_gene: TRBJ1-2; abundance: medium-sized; v_gene: TRBV12-3/TRBV12-4; CDR3aa: CASSSRLSGYTF; CDR3nt: TGTGCCAGCAGTTCCCGCCTTTCTGGCTACACCTTC
d_gene: NA; j_gene: TRBJ2-1; abundance: large; v_gene: TRBV7-2; CDR3aa: CASSTRGLGEQFF; CDR3nt: TGTGCCAGCAGCACCAGGGGCTTAGGTGAGCAGTTCTTC
d_gene: TRBD2; j_gene: TRBJ2-1; abundance: many; v_gene: TRBV7-2; CDR3aa: CASSFSSGRGSYNEQFF; CDR3nt: TGTGCCAGCAGCTTCTCTAGCGGGAGAGGGTCCTACAATGAGCAGTTCTTC
d_gene: TRBD2; j_gene: TRBJ2-1; abundance: NA; v_gene: TRBV20-1; CDR3aa: CSARKGTSGEGVVF; CDR3nt: TGCAGTGCTAGAAAAGGGACTAGCGGAGAGGGGGTAGTCTTC
d_gene: NA; j_gene: TRBJ2-4; abundance: medium-sized; v_gene: TRBV7-2; CDR3aa: CASSSTDVWDAGNIQYF; CDR3nt: TGTGCCAGCAGTTCCACGGATGTCTGGGACGCTGGAAACATTCAGTACTTC
d_gene: TRBD1; j_gene: TRBJ2-6; abundance: many; v_gene: TRBV14; CDR3aa: CASSTGQGAGANVLTF; CDR3nt: TGTGCCAGCAGCACAGGACAGGGTGCAGGGGCCAACGTCCTGACTTTC
d_gene: NA; j_gene: TRBJ1-2; abundance: medium-sized; v_gene: TRBV20-1; CDR3aa: CSASFGGYTF; CDR3nt: TGCAGTGCTAGTTTCGGCGGCTACACCTTC
d_gene: NA; j_gene: TRBJ2-7; abundance: medium-sized; v_gene: TRBV10-1; CDR3aa: CASSEGSGENSPDPTTYEQYF; CDR3nt: TGCGCCAGCAGTGAGGGTTCAGGGGAGAACTCCCCCGACCCTACCACCTACGAGCAGTACTTC
d_gene: NA; j_gene: TRBJ2-1; abundance: medium-sized; v_gene: TRBV11-3; CDR3aa: CASSFREGGRYNEQFF; CDR3nt: TGTGCCAGCAGCTTCAGGGAAGGGGGTAGATACAATGAGCAGTTCTTC
d_gene: NA; j_gene: TRBJ2-7; abundance: large; v_gene: TRBV11-2; CDR3aa: CASSISEGITYEQYF; CDR3nt: TGTGCCAGCAGTATAAGTGAGGGGATAACCTACGAGCAGTACTTC
d_gene: NA; j_gene: TRBJ2-6; abundance: medium-sized; v_gene: TRBV4-3; CDR3aa: CASSQDLGAAGANVLTF; CDR3nt: TGCGCCAGCAGCCAAGATCTGGGGGCGGCTGGGGCCAACGTCCTGACTTTC
d_gene: TRBD2; j_gene: TRBJ2-1; abundance: medium-sized; v_gene: TRBV6-6; CDR3aa: CASSLVAGSGNNEQFF; CDR3nt: TGTGCCAGCAGTTTGGTAGCGGGATCAGGAAACAATGAGCAGTTCTTC
d_gene: NA; j_gene: TRBJ2-5; abundance: large; v_gene: TRBV12-3/TRBV12-4; CDR3aa: CASILGTQETQYF; CDR3nt: TGTGCCAGCATCCTCGGGACCCAAGAGACCCAGTACTTC
d_gene: TRBD1; j_gene: TRBJ1-4; abundance: many; v_gene: TRBV29-1; CDR3aa: CSVETGALPGELFF; CDR3nt: TGCAGCGTTGAAACAGGGGCCCTTCCTGGGGAACTGTTTTTT
d_gene: NA; j_gene: TRBJ2-2; abundance: NA; v_gene: TRBV29-1; CDR3aa: CISYSGAGELFF; CDR3nt: TGCATCTCTTATTCAGGGGCCGGGGAGCTGTTTTTT
d_gene: TRBD1; j_gene: TRBJ2-3; abundance: NA; v_gene: TRBV5-1; CDR3aa: CASSPPGQGRTDTQYF; CDR3nt: TGCGCCAGCAGCCCTCCCGGACAGGGACGCACAGATACGCAGTATTTT
d_gene: NA; j_gene: TRBJ2-3; abundance: medium-sized; v_gene: TRBV6-2/TRBV6-3; CDR3aa: CASSYGITQYF; CDR3nt: TGTGCCAGCAGTTATGGGATTACGCAGTATTTT
d_gene: NA; j_gene: TRBJ1-2; abundance: medium-sized; v_gene: TRBV4-1; CDR3aa: CASSPEAAGTANYGYTF; CDR3nt: TGCGCCAGCAGCCCGGAAGCGGCAGGAACTGCCAACTATGGCTACACCTTC
d_gene: TRBD1; j_gene: TRBJ2-7; abundance: medium-sized; v_gene: TRBV16; CDR3aa: CASSPDRGYEQYF; CDR3nt: TGTGCCAGCAGCCCGGACAGGGGCTACGAGCAGTACTTC
d_gene: NA; j_gene: TRBJ2-5; abundance: medium-sized; v_gene: TRBV7-9; CDR3aa: CASSRGRGGREETQYF; CDR3nt: TGTGCCAGCAGCCGGGGTCGCGGGGGCCGGGAAGAGACCCAGTACTTC
d_gene: TRBD1; j_gene: TRBJ1-2; abundance: medium-sized; v_gene: TRBV28; CDR3aa: CASSLGTAPYGYTF; CDR3nt: TGTGCCAGCAGTTTAGGGACAGCGCCCTATGGCTACACCTTC
d_gene: NA; j_gene: TRBJ2-4; abundance: medium-sized; v_gene: TRBV6-1; CDR3aa: CASSGRLALLAKNIQYF; CDR3nt: TGTGCCAGCAGTGGACGGCTAGCGCTACTAGCCAAAAACATTCAGTACTTC
d_gene: NA; j_gene: TRBJ1-2; abundance: many; v_gene: TRBV27; CDR3aa: CASSLEGFYGYTF; CDR3nt: TGTGCCAGCAGTTTGGAGGGTTTTTATGGCTACACCTTC
d_gene: TRBD2; j_gene: TRBJ2-2; abundance: medium-sized; v_gene: TRBV7-9; CDR3aa: CASSRTSGGYTGELFF; CDR3nt: TGTGCCAGCAGCCGGACTAGCGGGGGGTACACCGGGGAGCTGTTTTTT
d_gene: NA; j_gene: TRBJ2-3; abundance: NA; v_gene: TRBV29-1; CDR3aa: CSVGSETKAQYF; CDR3nt: TGCAGCGTGGGGTCTGAGACGAAGGCGCAGTATTTT
d_gene: NA; j_gene: TRBJ1-4; abundance: medium-sized; v_gene: TRBV6-6; CDR3aa: CASTRKGGIGEKLFF; CDR3nt: TGTGCCAGCACCCGAAAGGGGGGAATAGGTGAAAAACTGTTTTTT
d_gene: NA; j_gene: TRBJ1-5; abundance: medium-sized; v_gene: TRBV30; CDR3aa: CAWGGGAANQPQHF; CDR3nt: TGTGCCTGGGGTGGCGGGGCAGCCAATCAGCCCCAGCATTTT
d_gene: NA; j_gene: TRBJ1-6; abundance: medium-sized; v_gene: TRBV6-2/TRBV6-3; CDR3aa: CASSRGVGSPLHF; CDR3nt: TGTGCCAGCAGTCGAGGGGTTGGTTCACCCCTCCACTTT
d_gene: TRBD2; j_gene: TRBJ2-1; abundance: medium-sized; v_gene: TRBV11-1; CDR3aa: CASSLLAGGEQFF; CDR3nt: TGTGCCAGCAGCTTGCTAGCGGGTGGGGAGCAGTTCTTC
d_gene: TRBD2; j_gene: TRBJ2-1; abundance: medium-sized; v_gene: TRBV5-6; CDR3aa: CASSFSRTSGGQSSYNEQFF; CDR3nt: TGTGCCAGCAGCTTCAGTAGGACTAGCGGGGGCCAAAGCTCCTACAATGAGCAGTTCTTC
d_gene: TRBD2; j_gene: TRBJ2-1; abundance: NA; v_gene: TRBV9; CDR3aa: CASSVDSAGGTSEQFF; CDR3nt: TGTGCCAGCAGCGTAGATTCTGCGGGGGGTACTTCGGAGCAGTTCTTC
d_gene: NA; j_gene: TRBJ1-4; abundance: many; v_gene: TRBV5-1; CDR3aa: CASSPVGGNEKLFF; CDR3nt: TGCGCCAGCAGCCCTGTGGGGGGGAATGAAAAACTGTTTTTT
d_gene: NA; j_gene: TRBJ2-1; abundance: NA; v_gene: TRBV6-2/TRBV6-3; CDR3aa: CASSLDRVEQFF; CDR3nt: TGTGCCAGCAGTCTCGACAGAGTCGAGCAGTTCTTC